The 18 T cell receptor beta chains listed next were all sequenced from one sample in a study of blood T cell repertoires in COVID-19. The data were produced by immunoSEQ multiplex PCR, yet TCRdb's version contains in-frame clones alone and is incomplete. Of approximately 72,000 clones listed, approximately 87% are singletons. Sequencing input: peripheral blood. Receptors originate from a woman aged 80 or over with acute or convalescent COVID-19.

The DNA of the CDR3 is TGTGCCAGCAGCTTAGGAGGGAGGACAGATACGCAGTATTTT. Protein product: CASSLGGRTDTQYF. The rearrangement links TRBV7-8 to TRBJ2-3; tentative D call: TRBD2 (6 bases). Looked up from germline, CDR1 is SGHVS and CDR2 is FQNEAQ. V lost 1 base to trimming and J lost 3 bases, with 8 bases between them. The CDR3 has 14 residues.

CDR3 sequence (DNA): TGCGCCAGCAGCTTGGAGTCGGCGGGAGGGCACAATGAGCAGTTCTTC. Translating it yields CASSLESAGGHNEQFF. The rearrangement joins TRBV5-1 to TRBJ2-1; 9 positions agree with TRBD2. Trimming cost V 0 bases and J 5 bases; bases outside gene matches: 6. CDR1 is SGHRS, CDR2 YFSETQ, per germline. The CDR3 runs 16 residues.

The rearrangement links TRBV12-3 or TRBV12-4 to TRBJ1-6; D not resolved. Trimming left V 4 bases short and J 14 bases short, with 15 bases between. The CDR3 runs 13 residues. The CDR3 protein is CASSYGLGQALHF. As DNA, the CDR3 is TGTGCCAGCAGTTATGGTTTGGGCCAGGCCCTCCACTTT.

CDR3 region: CASSWGERYGYTF. The CDR3 nucleotides read TGTGCCAGCAGCTGGGGGGAGCGGTATGGCTACACCTTC. This chain uses TRBV27 with TRBJ1-2, with D possibly matching TRBD1 (5 bases). V was pared by 6 bases and J by 5 bases, with 13 bases between. CDR3 length equals 13 residues. The germline V gene encodes CDR1 MNHEY and CDR2 SMNVEV (reference sequence).

This chain joins TRBV30 and TRBJ2-7; 10 nucleotides agree with TRBD2. CDR3 length: 12 amino acids. V trimming: 7 bases; J trimming: 7 bases; junction bases outside the gene matches: 7. Germline V gene data show CDR1 as GTSNPN and CDR2 as SVGIG (reference sequence). CDR3 in DNA: TGTGCCTCTGGACTAGCGGTAGGTGAGCAGTACTTC. Its protein is CASGLAVGEQYF.

The V gene is TRBV5-1, the J gene TRBJ2-5; TRBD1 matches at 7 bases. There are 16 residues in the CDR3. The V gene end was trimmed by 0 bases and the J gene end by 1 base; junction bases not matched to a gene: 6. CDR1 and CDR2 from the germline V gene are SGHRS and YFSETQ. CDR3 sequence reads: CASSLAPDRRQETQYF. In DNA, the CDR3 is TGCGCCAGCAGCTTGGCCCCGGACAGGCGCCAAGAGACCCAGTACTTC.

J is TRBJ1-2 and V is TRBV27; the D is unclear. Trimming removed 5 bases at V and 8 bases at J, with 21 bases between. Germline V CDR1 and CDR2: MNHEY, SMNVEV (reference sequence). The CDR3 runs to 15 residues. The chain's CDR3 is CASSPIDGERKGYTF. CDR3 bases: TGTGCCAGCAGTCCAATCGATGGGGAGAGGAAGGGCTACACCTTC.

This rearrangement joins TRBV5-1 to TRBJ1-6, with D unresolved. Trimming pared 9 bases from V and 4 bases from J, leaving 14 bases between. Germline CDR1 and CDR2: SGHRS and YFSETQ. This CDR3 is 14 amino acids long. CDR3 residues: CATSTGEYNSPLHF. The CDR3 region has the DNA TGCGCCACCTCGACCGGGGAATATAATTCACCCCTCCACTTT.

The V and J genes are TRBV10-2 and TRBJ1-1, with TRBD1 identical over 7 bases. Germline V gene lookup returns CDR1 WSHSY and CDR2 SAAADI. This CDR3 spans 14 amino acids. The J segment lost 2 bases and the V segment lost 4 bases, leaving 4 bases of the junction unmatched. The CDR3 is CASSGTGINTEAFF. The DNA for the CDR3 is TGCGCCAGCAGTGGGACAGGAATCAACACTGAAGCTTTCTTT.

The chain uses TRBV29-1 and TRBJ2-1, with a possible D match to TRBD1 (5 bases). V was pared by 6 bases and J by 5 bases, with 14 bases between. This CDR3 is built from 13 residues. CDR1 and CDR2 from the germline V gene are SQVTM and ANQGSEA. CDR3 sequence: CSVTLDRHNEQFF. For the CDR3, the DNA is TGCAGCGTGACCCTTGACAGACACAATGAGCAGTTCTTC.

This chain connects TRBV4-2 to TRBJ1-5, with TRBD1 matching over 7 bases. CDR3 length: 15 residues. In germline, CDR1 is LGHNA, CDR2 YNFKEQ. Trimming removed 0 bases from V and 1 base from J; junction bases left unmatched: 0. The CDR3 sequence is CASSQEQGSNQPQHF. CDR3 bases: TGTGCCAGCAGCCAAGAACAGGGGAGCAATCAGCCCCAGCATTTT.

CDR3 amino acids: CAWKMGTDTHSNQPQHF. The CDR3 DNA reads as TGTGCCTGGAAGATGGGGACAGACACTCATAGCAATCAGCCCCAGCATTTT. The chain joins TRBV30 to TRBJ1-5; TRBD1 matches at 7 bases. This CDR3 spans 17 amino acids. Germline-derived CDR1 and CDR2 are GTSNPN and SVGIG (reference sequence). V trimming: 4 bases; J trimming: 0 bases; junction bases outside the gene matches: 12.

CDR3 loop: CASSSGRRPRGGEKLFF. Written as DNA, the CDR3 is TGTGCCAGCAGTTCGGGGCGCAGGCCAAGAGGGGGTGAAAAACTGTTTTTT. The gene calls are TRBV27 and TRBJ1-4; D perhaps matches TRBD1 (6 bases). CDR3 length: 17 residues. Germline loops: CDR1 MNHEY, CDR2 SMNVEV (reference sequence). Deletions cut 4 bases from V and 7 bases from J, with 22 bases between.

The chain combines TRBV2 with TRBJ2-2, with TRBD2 as a possible D gene (6 bases). The germline gives CDR1 SNHLY, CDR2 FYNNEI. V was clipped by 2 bases and J by 4 bases, with 11 bases between them. The CDR3 consists of 15 residues. For the CDR3, the DNA is TGTGCCAGCAGTGAATACGGGAGAAGCACCGGGGAGCTGTTTTTT. It is translated as CASSEYGRSTGELFF.

This clone appeared once. The J gene is TRBJ2-1, the V gene TRBV15, with 14 nucleotides matching TRBD2. Germline CDR1 is LNHNV and CDR2 is YYDKDF (reference sequence). V trimming: 1 base; J trimming: 7 bases; junction bases outside the gene matches: 3. The CDR3 length is 16 residues. The CDR3, as DNA: TGTGCCACCAGCAGAGGGAGGACTAGCGGGAGGAATGAGCAGTTCTTC. Translating it yields CATSRGRTSGRNEQFF. Based on the CDR3 plus reference TRBV15 and TRBJ2-1, the full variable domain is DAMVIQNPRYQVTQFGKPVTLSCSQTLNHNVMYWYQQKSSQAPKLLFHYYDKDFNNEADTPDNFQSRRPNTSFCFLDIRSPGLGDTAMYLCATSRGRTSGRNEQFFGPGTRLTVL.

V is TRBV2 and J is TRBJ1-2; perhaps TRBD1 as D (6 bases). The CDR3 spans 13 residues. CDR1 SNHLY and CDR2 FYNNEI come from the germline V gene. V was pared by 4 bases and J by 4 bases, with 10 bases between. The CDR3 is CASSVQGIYGYTF. CDR3 coding DNA: TGTGCCAGCAGTGTTCAGGGGATCTATGGCTACACCTTC.

The V gene is TRBV4-1, the J gene TRBJ2-5; weak D call: TRBD2 (6 bases). CDR1 MGHRA and CDR2 YSYEKL come from the germline V gene. Trimming shortened V by 3 bases and J by 5 bases, and 16 bases separated the two germline ends. The CDR3 extends over 15 amino acids. This CDR3 reads CASSHAFTSLETQYF. The CDR3 DNA is TGCGCCAGCAGCCATGCATTCACTAGCTTGGAGACCCAGTACTTC.

V gene TRBV10-3 combines with J gene TRBJ2-2; 7 nucleotides line up with TRBD1. V lost 10 bases, J lost 1 base, and 6 bases stayed unmatched. The CDR3 has 14 residues. Germline CDR1 and CDR2: ENHRY and SYGVKD. The CDR3 here is CATGRDRNTGELFF. In DNA form, the CDR3 reads TGTGCCACGGGCCGGGACAGGAACACCGGGGAGCTGTTTTTT.